This TCR beta chain is drawn from a study of cytomegalovirus exposure and HLA in healthy donors. CDR1 is MDHEN, CDR2 SYDVKM, per germline. V was trimmed by 5 bases and J by 0 bases, leaving 14 bases between them. The length of the CDR3 is 15 residues. The study ran its PCR with 60 Vbeta and 13 Jbeta primers. Only in-frame clones appear in the TCRdb table, and some are missing; sequencing was by immunoSEQ multiplex PCR. Of about 120,000 clones listed, roughly 80% are singletons. The chain is built from TRBV28 and TRBJ2-7, with D possibly matching TRBD1 (5 bases). The sequenced material came from PBMCs. This clonotype was sampled from a man aged 30 to 45 in good health and CMV-seropositive. In nucleotides, the CDR3 is TGTGCCAGCAGTATCCAGGGTCTCGGCTCCTACGAGCAGTACTTC. It yields the protein CASSIQGLGSYEQYF.